This TCR beta chain was identified in a study of OX40 agonist ivuxolimab in advanced cancers. Germline CDR1 is LGHNT and CDR2 is FRNRAP. Trimming shortened V by 0 bases and J by 8 bases, and 22 bases separated the two germline ends. The CDR3 is 18 residues long. The method was immunoSEQ multiplex PCR; TCRdb's version includes in-frame clones alone and lacks a portion of them. The sample shows 62,000 or so clones, approximately 86% of them seen only once. The starting material was CD4+ or CD8+ T cells sorted from blood, obtained in a trial of the OX40 agonist ivuxolimab. This receptor was taken from an adult with an advanced solid tumor such as melanoma, head and neck, liver or kidney cancer. This rearrangement joins TRBV12-5 to TRBJ2-2; the D gene could be TRBD1 or TRBD2 (5 bases each). This CDR3 is CASGLVTGTPILRGELFF. The CDR3 DNA reads TGTGCTAGTGGTTTGGTTACCGGGACCCCGATTTTACGGGGGGAGCTGTTTTTT.